This T cell receptor beta chain comes out of a study of blood T cell repertoires in COVID-19. The V and J ends lost 1 base and 7 bases, in that order; junction bases with no gene match: 10. This CDR3 spans 17 amino acids. Germline loops: CDR1 KGHSH, CDR2 LQKENI. Sequencing used immunoSEQ multiplex PCR; TCRdb keeps in-frame clones, though not all of them. The sample yields more than 250,000 clones, 92% seen once. Two consecutive negative NP/OP PCR tests, clearance, or resolved symptoms defined Cohort 3 recovery. The gene calls are TRBV18 and TRBJ1-3; 10 nucleotides align to TRBD1. Sequencing was carried out using PBMCs or T cells enriched from blood (not recorded which). This clonotype originated in a woman aged 25 to 39 who had recovered from COVID-19. The CDR3 here is CASSPLKGQGITNTIYF. The CDR3 nucleotides are TGTGCCAGCTCACCACTTAAGGGACAGGGGATTACGAACACCATATATTTT.